A single T cell receptor (beta chain) is shown here with its context. The germline gives CDR1 KGHSH, CDR2 LQKENI. CDR3 size: 15 residues. V lost 2 bases and J lost 7, with 18 bases in between. The sample comes from a study of cytomegalovirus exposure and HLA in healthy donors. Sequenced by immunoSEQ multiplex PCR; TCRdb stores in-frame clones only, minus some. In the table there are 150,000 to 200,000 clones, less than 95% of which are singletons. The sequencing sample was made of PBMCs. The chain is built from TRBV18 and TRBJ2-7; D remains unclear. The TCR sequence derives from a woman aged 18-29 years in good health and CMV-seropositive. The CDR3 DNA is TGTGCCAGCTCACCATTAGATAACGGTCTTCGGGAGCAGTACTTC. Residues: CASSPLDNGLREQYF.